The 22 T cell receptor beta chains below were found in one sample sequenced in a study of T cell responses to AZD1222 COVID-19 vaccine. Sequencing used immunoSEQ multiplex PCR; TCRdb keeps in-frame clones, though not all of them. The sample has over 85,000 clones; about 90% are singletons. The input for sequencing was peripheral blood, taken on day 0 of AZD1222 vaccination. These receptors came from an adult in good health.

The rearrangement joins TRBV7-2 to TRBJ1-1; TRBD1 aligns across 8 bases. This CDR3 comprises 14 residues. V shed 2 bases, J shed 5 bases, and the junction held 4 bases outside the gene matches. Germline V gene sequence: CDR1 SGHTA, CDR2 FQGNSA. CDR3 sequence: CASSLRQGWTEAFF. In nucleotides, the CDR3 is TGTGCCAGCAGCTTACGACAGGGGTGGACTGAAGCTTTCTTT.

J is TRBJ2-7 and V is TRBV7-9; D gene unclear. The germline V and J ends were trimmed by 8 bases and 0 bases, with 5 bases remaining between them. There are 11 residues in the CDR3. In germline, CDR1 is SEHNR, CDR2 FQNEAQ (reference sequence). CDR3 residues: CASVDSYEQYF. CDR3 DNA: TGTGCCAGCGTTGACTCCTACGAGCAGTACTTC.

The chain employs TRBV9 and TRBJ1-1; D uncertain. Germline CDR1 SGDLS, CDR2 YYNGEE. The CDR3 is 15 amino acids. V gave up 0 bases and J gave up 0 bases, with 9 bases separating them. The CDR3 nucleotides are TGTGCCAGCAGCGTAGGGCCTACCGTGAACACTGAAGCTTTCTTT. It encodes CASSVGPTVNTEAFF.

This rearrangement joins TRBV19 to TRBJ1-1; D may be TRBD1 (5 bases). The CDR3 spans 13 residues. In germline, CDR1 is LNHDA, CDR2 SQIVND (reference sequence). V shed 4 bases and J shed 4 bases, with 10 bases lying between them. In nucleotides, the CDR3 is TGTGCCAGTAGTAGGGCAGGGAGCACTGAAGCTTTCTTT. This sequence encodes CASSRAGSTEAFF.

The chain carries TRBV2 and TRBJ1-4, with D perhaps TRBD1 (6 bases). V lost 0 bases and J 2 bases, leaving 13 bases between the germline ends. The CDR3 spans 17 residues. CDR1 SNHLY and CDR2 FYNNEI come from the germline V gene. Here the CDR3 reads CASSEAHRAETNEKLFF. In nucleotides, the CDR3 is TGTGCCAGCAGTGAAGCGCACAGGGCGGAGACTAATGAAAAACTGTTTTTT.

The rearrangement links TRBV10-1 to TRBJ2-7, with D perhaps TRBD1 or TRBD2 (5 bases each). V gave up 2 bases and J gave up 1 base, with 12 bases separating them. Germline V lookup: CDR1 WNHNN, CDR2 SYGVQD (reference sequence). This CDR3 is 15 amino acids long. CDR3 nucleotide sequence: TGCGCCAGCAGTGAGACCACCGGGGCTTCCTACGAGCAGTACTTC. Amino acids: CASSETTGASYEQYF.

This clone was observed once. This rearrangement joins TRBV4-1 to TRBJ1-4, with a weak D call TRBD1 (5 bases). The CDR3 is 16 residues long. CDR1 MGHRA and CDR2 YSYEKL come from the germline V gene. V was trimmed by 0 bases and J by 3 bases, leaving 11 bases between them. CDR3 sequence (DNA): TGCGCCAGCAGCCAAGAGAGTGGGGGGGCTAATGAAAAACTGTTTTTT. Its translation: CASSQESGGANEKLFF.

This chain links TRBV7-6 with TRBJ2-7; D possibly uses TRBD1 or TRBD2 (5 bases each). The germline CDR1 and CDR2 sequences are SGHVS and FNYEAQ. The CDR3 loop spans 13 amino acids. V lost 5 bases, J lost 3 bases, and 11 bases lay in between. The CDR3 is CASSLGPYYEQYF. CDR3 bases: TGTGCCAGCAGCCTGGGACCATACTACGAGCAGTACTTC.

Written as DNA, the CDR3 is TGCGCCAGCAGGGAGGGCGCGGGCGAGCAGTACTTC. This translates into CASREGAGEQYF. J is TRBJ2-7 and V is TRBV5-1; tentative D call: TRBD2 (6 bases). CDR3 length: 12 amino acids. Per germline, CDR1 SGHRS and CDR2 YFSETQ. Between the trimmed V and J ends, which lost 5 bases and 6 bases, there was a span of 12 bases. The variable domain in full, with the rest retrieved from reference TRBV5-1 and TRBJ2-7, is KAGVTQTPRYLIKTRGQQVTLSCSPISGHRSVSWYQQTPGQGLQFLFEYFSETQRNKGNFPGRFSGRQFSNSRSEMNVSTLELGDSALYLCASREGAGEQYFGPGTRLTVT.

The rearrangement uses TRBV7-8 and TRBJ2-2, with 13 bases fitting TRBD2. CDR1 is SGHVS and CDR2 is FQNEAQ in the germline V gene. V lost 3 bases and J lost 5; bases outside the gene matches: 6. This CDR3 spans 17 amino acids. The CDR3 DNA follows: TGTGCCAGCAGCTTCAGGACTAGCGGGAGTTGGACCGGGGAGCTGTTTTTT. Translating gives CASSFRTSGSWTGELFF. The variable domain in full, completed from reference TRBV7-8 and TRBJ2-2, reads GAGVSQSPRYKVAKRGQDVALRCDPISGHVSLFWYQQALGQGPEFLTYFQNEAQLDKSGLPSDRFFAERPEGSVSTLKIQRTQQEDSAVYLCASSFRTSGSWTGELFFGEGSRLTVL.

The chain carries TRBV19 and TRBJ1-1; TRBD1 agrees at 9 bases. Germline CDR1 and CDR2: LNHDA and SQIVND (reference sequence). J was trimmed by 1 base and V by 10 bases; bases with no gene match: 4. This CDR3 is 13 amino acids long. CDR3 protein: CATGQGRNTEAFF. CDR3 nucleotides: TGTGCCACCGGACAGGGGCGGAACACTGAAGCTTTCTTT.

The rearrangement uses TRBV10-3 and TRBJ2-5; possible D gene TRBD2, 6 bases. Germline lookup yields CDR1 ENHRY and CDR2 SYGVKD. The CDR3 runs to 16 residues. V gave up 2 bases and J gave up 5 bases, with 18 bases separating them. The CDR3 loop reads CAISERAGTSVETQYF. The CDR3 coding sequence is TGTGCCATCAGTGAGCGGGCGGGAACCAGTGTTGAGACCCAGTACTTC.

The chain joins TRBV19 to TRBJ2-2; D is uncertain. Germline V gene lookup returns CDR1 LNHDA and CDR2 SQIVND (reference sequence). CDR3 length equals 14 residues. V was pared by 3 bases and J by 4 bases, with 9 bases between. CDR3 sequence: CASSIPGLTGELFF. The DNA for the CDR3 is TGTGCCAGTAGTATCCCGGGCCTCACCGGGGAGCTGTTTTTT.

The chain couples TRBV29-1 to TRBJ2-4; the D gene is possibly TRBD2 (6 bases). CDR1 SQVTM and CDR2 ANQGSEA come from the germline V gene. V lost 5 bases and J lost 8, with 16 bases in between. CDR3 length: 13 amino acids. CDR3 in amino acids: CSVYGGDRDIQYF. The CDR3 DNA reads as TGCAGCGTTTATGGCGGGGATCGGGACATTCAGTACTTC. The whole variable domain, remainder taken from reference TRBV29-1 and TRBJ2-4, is SAVISQKPSRDICQRGTSLTIQCQVDSQVTMMFWYRQQPGQSLTLIATANQGSEATYESGFVIDKFPISRPNLTFSTLTVSNMSPEDSSIYLCSVYGGDRDIQYFGAGTRLSVL.

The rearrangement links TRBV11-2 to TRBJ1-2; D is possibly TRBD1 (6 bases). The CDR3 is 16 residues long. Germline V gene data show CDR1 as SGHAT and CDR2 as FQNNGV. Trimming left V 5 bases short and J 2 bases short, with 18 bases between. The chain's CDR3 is CASSHQQGLQNYGYTF. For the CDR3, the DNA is TGTGCCAGCAGCCACCAACAGGGCCTTCAGAACTATGGCTACACCTTC.

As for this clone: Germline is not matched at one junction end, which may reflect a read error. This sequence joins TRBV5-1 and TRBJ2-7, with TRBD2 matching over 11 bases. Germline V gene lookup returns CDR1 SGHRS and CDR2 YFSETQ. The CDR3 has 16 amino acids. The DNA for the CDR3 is TGCGCCAGCAGCCCCTCCCCCGGGACTAGCGGTTACGTGCAGTACTTC. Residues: CASSPSPGTSGYVQYF.

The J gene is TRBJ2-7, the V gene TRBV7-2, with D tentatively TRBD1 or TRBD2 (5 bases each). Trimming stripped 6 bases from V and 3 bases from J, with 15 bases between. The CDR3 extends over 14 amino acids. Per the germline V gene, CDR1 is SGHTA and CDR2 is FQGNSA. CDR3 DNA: TGTGCCAGCAGTTCTGGGGGTAAAAGCTACGAGCAGTACTTC. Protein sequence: CASSSGGKSYEQYF.

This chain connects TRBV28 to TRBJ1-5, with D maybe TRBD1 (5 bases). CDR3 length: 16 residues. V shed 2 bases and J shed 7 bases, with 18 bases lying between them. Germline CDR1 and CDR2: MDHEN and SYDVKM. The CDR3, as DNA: TGTGCCAGCAGTTTAGTCGAAGGTCGGGGGTGGCAGCCCCAGCATTTT. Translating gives CASSLVEGRGWQPQHF. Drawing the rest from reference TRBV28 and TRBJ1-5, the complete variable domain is DVKVTQSSRYLVKRTGEKVFLECVQDMDHENMFWYRQDPGLGLRLIYFSYDVKMKEKGDIPEGYSVSREKKERFSLILESASTNQTSMYLCASSLVEGRGWQPQHFGDGTRLSIL.

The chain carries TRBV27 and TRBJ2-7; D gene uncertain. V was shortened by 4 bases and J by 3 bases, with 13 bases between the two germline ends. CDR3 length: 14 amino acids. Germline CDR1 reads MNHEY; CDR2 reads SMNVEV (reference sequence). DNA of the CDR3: TGTGCCAGCAGTTACCGGGTAGGAAACTACGAGCAGTACTTC. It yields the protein CASSYRVGNYEQYF.

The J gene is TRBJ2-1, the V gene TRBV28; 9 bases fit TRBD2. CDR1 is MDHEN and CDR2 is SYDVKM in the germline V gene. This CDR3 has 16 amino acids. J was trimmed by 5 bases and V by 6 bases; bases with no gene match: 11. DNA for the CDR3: TGTGCCAGCAGAGTTCTGGGACTAGCCGAGAACAATGAGCAGTTCTTC. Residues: CASRVLGLAENNEQFF. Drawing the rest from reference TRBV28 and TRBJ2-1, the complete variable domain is DVKVTQSSRYLVKRTGEKVFLECVQDMDHENMFWYRQDPGLGLRLIYFSYDVKMKEKGDIPEGYSVSREKKERFSLILESASTNQTSMYLCASRVLGLAENNEQFFGPGTRLTVL.

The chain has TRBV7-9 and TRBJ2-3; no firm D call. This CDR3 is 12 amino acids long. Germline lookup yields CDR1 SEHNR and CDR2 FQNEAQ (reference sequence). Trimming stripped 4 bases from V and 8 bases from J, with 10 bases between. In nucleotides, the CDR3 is TGTGCCAGCAGCTCCCCGCCTGCTACGCAGTATTTT. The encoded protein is CASSSPPATQYF. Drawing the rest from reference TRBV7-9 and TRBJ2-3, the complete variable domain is DTGVSQNPRHKITKRGQNVTFRCDPISEHNRLYWYRQTLGQGPEFLTYFQNEAQLEKSRLLSDRFSAERPKGSFSTLEIQRTEQGDSAMYLCASSSPPATQYFGPGTRLTVL.

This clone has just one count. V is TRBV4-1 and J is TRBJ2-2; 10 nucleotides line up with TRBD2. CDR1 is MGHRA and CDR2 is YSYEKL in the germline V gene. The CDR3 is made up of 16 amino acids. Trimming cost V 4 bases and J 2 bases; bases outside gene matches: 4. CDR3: CASSLRTSGNTGELFF. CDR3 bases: TGCGCCAGCAGCCTCCGGACTAGCGGTAACACCGGGGAGCTGTTTTTT.